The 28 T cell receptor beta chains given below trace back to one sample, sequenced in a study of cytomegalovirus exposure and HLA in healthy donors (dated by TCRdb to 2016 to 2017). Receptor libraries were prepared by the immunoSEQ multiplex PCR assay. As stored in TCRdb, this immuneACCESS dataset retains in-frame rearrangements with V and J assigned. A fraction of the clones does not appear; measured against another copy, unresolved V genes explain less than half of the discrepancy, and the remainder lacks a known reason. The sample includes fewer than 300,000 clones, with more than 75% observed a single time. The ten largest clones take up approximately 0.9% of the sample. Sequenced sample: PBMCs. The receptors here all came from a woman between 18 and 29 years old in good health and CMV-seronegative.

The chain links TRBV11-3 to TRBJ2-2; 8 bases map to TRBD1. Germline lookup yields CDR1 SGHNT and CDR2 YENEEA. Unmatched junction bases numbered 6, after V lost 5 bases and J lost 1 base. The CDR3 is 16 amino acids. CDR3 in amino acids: CASSISGTGNTGELFF. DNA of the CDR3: TGTGCCAGCAGCATCTCCGGGACAGGGAACACCGGGGAGCTGTTTTTT. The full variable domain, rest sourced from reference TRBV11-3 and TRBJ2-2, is EAGVVQSPRYKIIEKKQPVAFWCNPISGHNTLYWYLQNLGQGPELLIRYENEEAVDDSQLPKDRFSAERLKGVDSTLKIQPAELGDSAVYLCASSISGTGNTGELFFGEGSRLTVL.

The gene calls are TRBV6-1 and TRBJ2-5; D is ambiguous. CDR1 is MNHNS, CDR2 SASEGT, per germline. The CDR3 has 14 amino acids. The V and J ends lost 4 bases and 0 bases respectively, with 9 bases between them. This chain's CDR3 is CASSGAAYQETQYF. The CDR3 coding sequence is TGTGCCAGCAGTGGGGCAGCCTACCAAGAGACCCAGTACTTC.

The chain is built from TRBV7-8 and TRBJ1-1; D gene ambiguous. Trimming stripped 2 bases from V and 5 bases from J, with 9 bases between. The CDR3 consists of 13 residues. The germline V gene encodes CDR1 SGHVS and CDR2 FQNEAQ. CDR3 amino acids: CASSLPGSTEAFF. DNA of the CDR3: TGTGCCAGCAGCTTACCAGGAAGTACTGAAGCTTTCTTT. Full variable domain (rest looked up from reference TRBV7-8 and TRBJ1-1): GAGVSQSPRYKVAKRGQDVALRCDPISGHVSLFWYQQALGQGPEFLTYFQNEAQLDKSGLPSDRFFAERPEGSVSTLKIQRTQQEDSAVYLCASSLPGSTEAFFGQGTRLTVV.

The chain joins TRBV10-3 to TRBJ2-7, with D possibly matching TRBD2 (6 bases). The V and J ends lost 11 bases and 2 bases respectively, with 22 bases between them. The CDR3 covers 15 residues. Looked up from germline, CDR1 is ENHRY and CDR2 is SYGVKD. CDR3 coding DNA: TGTGCCGTATCCGCATGGGCAGGCGGGGCCTACGAGCAGTACTTC. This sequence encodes CAVSAWAGGAYEQYF.

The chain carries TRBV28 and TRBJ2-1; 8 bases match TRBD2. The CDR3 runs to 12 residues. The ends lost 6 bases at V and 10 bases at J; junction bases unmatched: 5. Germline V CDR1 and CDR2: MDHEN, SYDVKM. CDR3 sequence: CASRLAGREQFF. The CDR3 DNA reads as TGTGCCAGCAGGTTAGCGGGGCGGGAGCAGTTCTTC.

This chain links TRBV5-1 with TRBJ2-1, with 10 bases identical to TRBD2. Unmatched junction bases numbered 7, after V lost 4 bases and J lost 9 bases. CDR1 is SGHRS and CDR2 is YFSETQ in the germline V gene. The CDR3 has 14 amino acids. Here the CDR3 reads CASSGLAAGGEQFF. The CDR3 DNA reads TGCGCCAGCAGCGGACTAGCGGCGGGGGGTGAGCAGTTCTTC.

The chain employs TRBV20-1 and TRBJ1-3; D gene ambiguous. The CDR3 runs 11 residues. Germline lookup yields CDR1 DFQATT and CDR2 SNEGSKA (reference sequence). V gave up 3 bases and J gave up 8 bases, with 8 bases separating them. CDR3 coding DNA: TGCAGTGCTAGGGTACCGGACACCATATATTTT. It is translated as CSARVPDTIYF.

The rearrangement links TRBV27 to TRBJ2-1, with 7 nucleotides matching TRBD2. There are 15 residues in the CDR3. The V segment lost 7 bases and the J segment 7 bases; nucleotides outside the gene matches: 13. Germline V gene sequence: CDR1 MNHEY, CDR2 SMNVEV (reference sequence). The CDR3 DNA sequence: TGTGCCAGCATTCAGCGGGAAAACCTATTAAATGAGCAGTTCTTC. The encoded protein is CASIQRENLLNEQFF.

The CDR3 reads CASETGVNEKLFF. CDR3 nucleotides: TGTGCCAGCGAAACAGGGGTTAATGAAAAACTGTTTTTT. The chain combines TRBV6-1 with TRBJ1-4; 7 nucleotides match TRBD1. CDR3 length equals 13 residues. In germline, CDR1 is MNHNS, CDR2 SASEGT. V lost 8 bases, J lost 4 bases, and 4 bases stayed unmatched.

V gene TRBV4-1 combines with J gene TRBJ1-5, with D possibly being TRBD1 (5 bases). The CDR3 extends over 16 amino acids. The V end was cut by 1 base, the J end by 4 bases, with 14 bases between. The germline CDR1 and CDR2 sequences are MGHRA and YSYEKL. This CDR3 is CASSQVGRESNQPQHF. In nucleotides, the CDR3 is TGCGCCAGCAGCCAAGTCGGCAGGGAATCTAATCAGCCCCAGCATTTT.

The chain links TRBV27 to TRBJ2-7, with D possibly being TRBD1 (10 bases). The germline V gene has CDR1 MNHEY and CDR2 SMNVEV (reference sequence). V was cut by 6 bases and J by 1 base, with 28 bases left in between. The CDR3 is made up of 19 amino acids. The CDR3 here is CASRRVGQGVLAGSYEQYF. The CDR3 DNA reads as TGTGCCAGCAGACGGGTTGGACAGGGGGTCCTAGCGGGGTCCTACGAGCAGTACTTC.

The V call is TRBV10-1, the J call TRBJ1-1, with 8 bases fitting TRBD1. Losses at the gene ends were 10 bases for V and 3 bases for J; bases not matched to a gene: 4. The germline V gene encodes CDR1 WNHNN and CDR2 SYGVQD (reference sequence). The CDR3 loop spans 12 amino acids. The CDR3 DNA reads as TGCGCCAACGACAGGGGTGACACTGAAGCTTTCTTT. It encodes CANDRGDTEAFF.

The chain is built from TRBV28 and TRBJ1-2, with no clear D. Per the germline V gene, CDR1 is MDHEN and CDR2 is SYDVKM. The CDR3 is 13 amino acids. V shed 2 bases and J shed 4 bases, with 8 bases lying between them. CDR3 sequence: CASSLQVIYGYTF. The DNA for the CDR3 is TGTGCCAGCAGTTTACAGGTCATCTATGGCTACACCTTC.

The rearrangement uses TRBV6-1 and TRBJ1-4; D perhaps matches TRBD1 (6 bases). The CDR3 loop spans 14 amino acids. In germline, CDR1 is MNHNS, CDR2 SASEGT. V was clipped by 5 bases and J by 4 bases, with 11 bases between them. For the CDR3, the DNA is TGTGCCAGCAGTCGCGGACAGAGTAATGAAAAACTGTTTTTT. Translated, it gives CASSRGQSNEKLFF.

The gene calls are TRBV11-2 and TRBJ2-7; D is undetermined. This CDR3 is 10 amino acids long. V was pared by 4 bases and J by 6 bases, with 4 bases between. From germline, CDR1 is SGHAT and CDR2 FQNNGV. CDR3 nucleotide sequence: TGTGCCAGCAGCTCCGTCGAGCAGTACTTC. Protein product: CASSSVEQYF.

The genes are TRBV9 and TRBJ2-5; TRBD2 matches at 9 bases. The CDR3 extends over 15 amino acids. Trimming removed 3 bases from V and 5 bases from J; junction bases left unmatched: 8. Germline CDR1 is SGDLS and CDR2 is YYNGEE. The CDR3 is CASSEGVAGVETQYF. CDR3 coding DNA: TGTGCCAGCAGCGAGGGGGTAGCGGGAGTTGAGACCCAGTACTTC.

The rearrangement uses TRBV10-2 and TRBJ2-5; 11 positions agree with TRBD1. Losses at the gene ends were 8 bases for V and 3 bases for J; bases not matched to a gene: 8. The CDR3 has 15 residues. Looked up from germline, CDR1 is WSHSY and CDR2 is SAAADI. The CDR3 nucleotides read TGCGCCAGCGACACGGACAGGGGGCTTGAAGAGACCCAGTACTTC. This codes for CASDTDRGLEETQYF.

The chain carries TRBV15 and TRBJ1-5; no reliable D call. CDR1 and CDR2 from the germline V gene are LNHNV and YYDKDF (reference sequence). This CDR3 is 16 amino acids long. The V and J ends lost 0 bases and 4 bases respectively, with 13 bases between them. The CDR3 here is CATSRDDTRSNQPQHF. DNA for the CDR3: TGTGCCACCAGCAGAGATGACACACGGTCGAATCAGCCCCAGCATTTT.

The CDR3 bases are TGTGCCAGCAGCCAATACGGGACAGAAGCGTATAGCAATCAGCCCCAGCATTTT. Translating gives CASSQYGTEAYSNQPQHF. The rearrangement joins TRBV16 to TRBJ1-5; 7 bases agree with TRBD1. Germline CDR1 reads KGHSY; CDR2 reads FQNENV. The V and J ends lost 1 base and 0 bases, in that order; junction bases with no gene match: 9. The CDR3 is 18 amino acids. Full variable domain (remainder filled in from reference TRBV16 and TRBJ1-5): GEEVAQTPKHLVRGEGQKAKLYCAPIKGHSYVFWYQQVLKNEFKFLISFQNENVFDETGMPKERFSAKCLPNSPCSLEIQATKLEDSAVYFCASSQYGTEAYSNQPQHFGDGTRLSIL.

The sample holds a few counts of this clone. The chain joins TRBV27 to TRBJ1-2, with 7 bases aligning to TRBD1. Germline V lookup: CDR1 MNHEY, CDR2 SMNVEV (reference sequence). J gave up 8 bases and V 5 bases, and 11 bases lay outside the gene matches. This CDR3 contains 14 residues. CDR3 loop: CASSTRQGFLGYTF. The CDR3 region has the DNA TGTGCCAGCAGTACCCGACAGGGCTTCTTAGGCTACACCTTC.

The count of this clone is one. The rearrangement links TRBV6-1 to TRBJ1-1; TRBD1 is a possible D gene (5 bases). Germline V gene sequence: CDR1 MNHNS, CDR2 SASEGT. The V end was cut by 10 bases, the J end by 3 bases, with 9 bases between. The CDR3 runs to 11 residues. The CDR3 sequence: CATRGDTEAFF. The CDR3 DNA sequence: TGTGCCACCCGGGGGGACACTGAAGCTTTCTTT.

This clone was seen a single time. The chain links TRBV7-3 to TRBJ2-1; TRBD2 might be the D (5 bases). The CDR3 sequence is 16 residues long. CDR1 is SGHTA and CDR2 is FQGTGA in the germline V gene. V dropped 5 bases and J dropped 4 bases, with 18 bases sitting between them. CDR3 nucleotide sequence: TGTGCCAGCAGCCCTTATAGCGCACTCAAATACAATGAGCAGTTCTTC. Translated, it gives CASSPYSALKYNEQFF.

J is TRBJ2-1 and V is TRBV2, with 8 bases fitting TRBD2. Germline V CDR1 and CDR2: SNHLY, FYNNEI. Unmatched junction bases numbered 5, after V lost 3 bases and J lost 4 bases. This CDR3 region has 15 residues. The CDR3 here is CASSDTSGGYNEQFF. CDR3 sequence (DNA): TGTGCCAGCAGTGACACAAGCGGGGGATACAATGAGCAGTTCTTC. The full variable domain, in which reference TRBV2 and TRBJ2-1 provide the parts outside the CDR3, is EPEVTQTPSHQVTQMGQEVILRCVPISNHLYFYWYRQILGQKVEFLVSFYNNEISEKSEIFDDQFSVERPDGSNFTLKIRSTKLEDSAMYFCASSDTSGGYNEQFFGPGTRLTVL.

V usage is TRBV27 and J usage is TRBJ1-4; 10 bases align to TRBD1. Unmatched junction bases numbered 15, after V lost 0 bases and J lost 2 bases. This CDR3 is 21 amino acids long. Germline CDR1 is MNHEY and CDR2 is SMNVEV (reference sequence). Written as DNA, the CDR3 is TGTGCCAGCAGTTTATCCCCGTGGACAGGGGGAGTGGTTGGCACTAATGAAAAACTGTTTTTT. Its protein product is CASSLSPWTGGVVGTNEKLFF.

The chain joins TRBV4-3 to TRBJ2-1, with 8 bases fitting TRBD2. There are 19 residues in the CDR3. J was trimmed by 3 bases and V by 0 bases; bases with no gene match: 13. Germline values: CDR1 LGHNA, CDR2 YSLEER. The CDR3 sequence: CASSQEWGPEREIYNEQFF. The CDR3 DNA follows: TGCGCCAGCAGCCAAGAATGGGGGCCGGAGCGGGAGATCTACAATGAGCAGTTCTTC.

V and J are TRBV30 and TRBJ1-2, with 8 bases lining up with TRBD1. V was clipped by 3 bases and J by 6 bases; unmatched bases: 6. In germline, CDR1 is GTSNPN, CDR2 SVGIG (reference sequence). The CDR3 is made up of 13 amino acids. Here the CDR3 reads CAWSGGTGDGYTF. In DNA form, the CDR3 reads TGTGCCTGGAGCGGTGGGACAGGTGATGGCTACACCTTC. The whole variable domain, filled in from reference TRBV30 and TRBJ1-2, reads SQTIHQWPATLVQPVGSPLSLECTVEGTSNPNLYWYRQAAGRGLQLLFYSVGIGQISSEVPQNLSASRPQDRQFILSSKKLLLSDSGFYLCAWSGGTGDGYTFGSGTRLTVV.

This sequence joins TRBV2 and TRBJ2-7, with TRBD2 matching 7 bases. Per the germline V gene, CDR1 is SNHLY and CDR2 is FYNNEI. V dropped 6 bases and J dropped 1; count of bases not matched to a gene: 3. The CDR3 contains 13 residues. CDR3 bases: TGTGCCAGCAGGGAGGGAGGGTCCTACGAGCAGTACTTC. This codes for CASREGGSYEQYF.

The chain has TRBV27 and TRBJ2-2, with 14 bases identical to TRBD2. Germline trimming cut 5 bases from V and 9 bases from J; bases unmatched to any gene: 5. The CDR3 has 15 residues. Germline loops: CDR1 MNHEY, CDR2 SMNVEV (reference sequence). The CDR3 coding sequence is TGTGCCAGCAGTCCCGGGACTAGCGGGAGAAGGGAGCTGTTTTTT. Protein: CASSPGTSGRRELFF.